The rows below give T cell receptor beta chains drawn from one sample of a study of memory CD4+ T cells and cytomegalovirus serostatus. Only in-frame clones appear in the TCRdb table, and some are missing; sequencing was by immunoSEQ multiplex PCR. This sample has tens of thousands of clones, with approximately 80% found just once. Sequenced: memory CD4+ T cells from blood. These receptors originate from an adult in good health and CMV-seronegative. The CDR3 runs from the conserved cysteine through the conserved F or W. The D gene is left open where the match is weak. Rows give clone size only sometimes, using once, few, many, or a class for an expanded clone.

TRBV4-1	many	TRBD1	TRBJ1-2	TGCGCCAGCAGCCAAGAAGGGACAGGGAATGTCTATGGCTACACCTTC	CASSQEGTGNVYGYTF
TRBV28	few	-	TRBJ1-5	TGTGCCAGCAACAGAAGGGTGGACCAGCCCCAGCATTTT	CASNRRVDQPQHF
TRBV13	-	-	TRBJ2-1	TGTGCCAGCAGCTTTAGGGGGGGGACGCAGAATGAGCAGTTCTTC	CASSFRGGTQNEQFF
TRBV15	few	-	TRBJ1-5	TGTGCCACCAGCAGAGTCATGGGGGGAGTACAGCCCCAGCATTTT	CATSRVMGGVQPQHF
TRBV5-4	-	-	TRBJ2-2	TGTGCCAGCAGCTCGGGCAGGGGGGCCACCGGGGAGCTGTTTTTT	CASSSGRGATGELFF
TRBV7-2	-	TRBD2	TRBJ2-2	TGTGCCAGCAGCCCCGGCGGCGGGAGGGCCGCCACCGGGGAGCTGTTTTTT	CASSPGGGRAATGELFF
TRBV9	-	-	TRBJ1-2	TGTGCCAGCAGCCCGGGGGTGGGGAACTATGGCTACACCTTC	CASSPGVGNYGYTF
TRBV29-1	few	TRBD1	TRBJ1-1	TGCAGCGCCAAGACGACAGGGTTGAACACTGAAGCTTTCTTT	CSAKTTGLNTEAFF
TRBV30	few	-	TRBJ1-3	TGTGCCTGGAGGGTCTTGGCTGGAAACACCATATATTTT	CAWRVLAGNTIYF
TRBV2	-	-	TRBJ2-7	TGTGCCAGCAGAAGCTCCTACGAGCAGTACTTC	CASRSSYEQYF
TRBV6-5	-	-	TRBJ1-5	TGTGCCAGCAATTCTTGGGGGAAGCCCCAGCATTTT	CASNSWGKPQHF
TRBV7-8	-	-	TRBJ2-3	TGTGCCAGCAGCTTAGGACAAGTGGGAGATACGCAGTATTTT	CASSLGQVGDTQYF
TRBV6-1	-	-	TRBJ2-1	TGTGCCAGCAGTGACGCCAGGGCGGTTGGGCAGTTCTTC	CASSDARAVGQFF
TRBV9	-	TRBD1	TRBJ1-2	TGTGCCAGCAGCCAACAGGGGAACTATGGCTACACCTTC	CASSQQGNYGYTF
TRBV23-1	-	-	TRBJ1-4	TGCGCCAGCAGTCACCGAACACAGGCAACTAATGAAAAACTGTTTTTT	CASSHRTQATNEKLFF
TRBV29-1	-	TRBD1	TRBJ2-5	TGCAGCGTTCGACAGGGATCCGGAACCCAGTACTTC	CSVRQGSGTQYF
TRBV27	-	TRBD1	TRBJ2-7	TGTGCCAGCAGTCGTCCCGACAGGGCCTACGAGCAGTACTTC	CASSRPDRAYEQYF
TRBV5-6	-	-	TRBJ2-2	TGTGCCAGCAACCCCCAACTAACTGCCGGGGAGCTGTTTTTT	CASNPQLTAGELFF
TRBV9	-	TRBD1	TRBJ2-5	TGTGCCAGCAGCGTGACAGGGCGAGAGACCCAGTACTTC	CASSVTGRETQYF
TRBV18	-	-	TRBJ2-5	TGTGCCAGCTCACCCCGGGGGATAGAGACCCAGTACTTC	CASSPRGIETQYF
TRBV5-1	few	-	TRBJ1-1	TGCGCCAGCAGATCCAGGGAGCACACTGAAGCTTTCTTT	CASRSREHTEAFF
TRBV2	-	-	TRBJ1-5	TGTGCCAGCAGTGTCCCATCTGGGTCCCAGCATTTT	CASSVPSGSQHF
TRBV5-1	-	-	TRBJ1-6	TGCGCCAGCAGCTTTCGACCACTGTATGGGGATAATTCACCCCTCCACTTT	CASSFRPLYGDNSPLHF
TRBV28	-	-	TRBJ2-1	TGTGCCAGCAGTTTCGCAGGGAGGTCCTACAATGAGCAGTTCTTC	CASSFAGRSYNEQFF
TRBV19	-	-	TRBJ1-5	TGTGCCAGTAGTATCCCGGGAGCCTCTAATCAGCCCCAGCATTTT	CASSIPGASNQPQHF
TRBV30	once	-	TRBJ1-5	TGTGCCTGGAACCAGGCGGCTCAGCCCCAGCATTTT	CAWNQAAQPQHF
TRBV7-6	-	TRBD1	TRBJ1-1	TGTGCCAGCAGCGCTACAGGGGGCGAGGCTGAAGCTTTCTTT	CASSATGGEAEAFF
TRBV7-9	-	-	TRBJ2-7	TGTGCCAGCAGCTCGACCGGTTACGAGCAGTACTTC	CASSSTGYEQYF
TRBV7-9	-	TRBD2	TRBJ2-1	TGTGCCAGCAGCACGCGACTAGCGGGAGGGTACAATGAGCAGTTCTTC	CASSTRLAGGYNEQFF
TRBV5-1	-	TRBD1	TRBJ1-2	TGCGCCAGCAGCTTGGGGGTAGCGACGACAGGGACCTATGGCTACACCTTC	CASSLGVATTGTYGYTF
TRBV19	-	-	TRBJ1-6	TGTGCCAGTAGTTCCCGACCCGCCCGAAGGAGCTCCTATAATTCACCCCTCCACTTT	CASSSRPARRSSYNSPLHF
TRBV18	-	TRBD1	TRBJ1-1	TGTGCCAGCTCCCGGGACAGCACTGAAGCTTTCTTT	CASSRDSTEAFF
TRBV10-3	-	TRBD1	TRBJ1-1	TGTGCCATCAGTGAGGGACAGGCACCTGAAGCTTTCTTT	CAISEGQAPEAFF
TRBV19	-	-	TRBJ1-2	TGTGCCAGTAGGGACCTAGGCTATGGCTACACCTTC	CASRDLGYGYTF
TRBV18	-	-	TRBJ2-4	TGTGCCAGCTCACCACAAGGGGTTGACATTCAGTACTTC	CASSPQGVDIQYF
TRBV28	-	-	TRBJ2-7	TGTGCCAGCAGTTCCCCCATCGACAGGTCTTACGAGCAGTACTTC	CASSSPIDRSYEQYF
TRBV2	-	TRBD2	TRBJ2-5	TGTGCCAGGACTAGCGGGGGACTACAAGAGACCCAGTACTTC	CARTSGGLQETQYF
TRBV5-4	once	TRBD2	TRBJ2-5	TGTGCCAGCAGCTTGAAGGGGACTAACATACAAGAGACCCAGTACTTC	CASSLKGTNIQETQYF
TRBV7-3	-	-	TRBJ2-2	TGTGCCAGCAGCTCCGCCGGGGAGAAGACCGGGGAGCTGTTTTTT	CASSSAGEKTGELFF
TRBV14	-	-	TRBJ2-1	TGTGCCAGCAGCCCACAGTCCTACCGACTTTCCTACAATGAGCAGTTCTTC	CASSPQSYRLSYNEQFF
TRBV5-1	few	-	TRBJ1-3	TGCGCCAGCAGCGATGGAAACACCATATATTTT	CASSDGNTIYF
TRBV2	-	-	TRBJ1-6	TGTGCCAGCAGGACCTTGGGGTCACCCCTCCACTTT	CASRTLGSPLHF